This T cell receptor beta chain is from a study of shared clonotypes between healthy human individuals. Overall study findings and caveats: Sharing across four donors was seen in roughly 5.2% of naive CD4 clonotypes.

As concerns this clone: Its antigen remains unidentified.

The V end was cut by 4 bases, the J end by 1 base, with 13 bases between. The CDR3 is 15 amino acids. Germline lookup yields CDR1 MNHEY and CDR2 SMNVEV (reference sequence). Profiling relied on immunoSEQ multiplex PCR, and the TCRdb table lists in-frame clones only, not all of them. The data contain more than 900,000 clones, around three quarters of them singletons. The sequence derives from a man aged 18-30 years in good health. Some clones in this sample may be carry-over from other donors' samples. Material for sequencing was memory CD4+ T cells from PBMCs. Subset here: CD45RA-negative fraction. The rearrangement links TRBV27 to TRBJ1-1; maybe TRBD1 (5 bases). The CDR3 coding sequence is TGTGCCAGCAGTTCGGGGCAGGGATGGAACACTGAAGCTTTCTTT. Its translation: CASSSGQGWNTEAFF.